Listed below are T cell receptor beta chains from one sample, sequenced in a study of blood T cell repertoires in COVID-19. Profiling relied on immunoSEQ multiplex PCR, and the TCRdb table lists in-frame clones only, not all of them. The sample contains roughly 260,000 clones, about 89% of which appear only once. Sequencing was carried out using PBMCs or T cells enriched from blood (not recorded which). These receptors originate from a human donor in a cohort exposed to, infected with or recovered from COVID-19 (not recorded which). The donor label of this sample is uncertain. The CDR3 runs from the conserved cysteine through the conserved F or W. The order of the fields is J gene, clone size, D gene, V gene, CDR3 protein, CDR3 DNA. A D gene is named only where the DNA matches it firmly. Clone size, where shown, is once, few, many, or a class for clones that have expanded.

TRBJ1-2 - - TRBV10-3 CAIRLPGNYGYTF TGTGCCATCAGGCTCCCAGGGAACTATGGCTACACCTTC
TRBJ1-1 - TRBD1 TRBV30 CAWSAWGTGGIMNTEAFF TGTGCCTGGAGTGCTTGGGGGACAGGGGGCATCATGAACACTGAAGCTTTCTTT
TRBJ1-1 - TRBD1 TRBV7-9 CASRSRTGGNTEAFF TGTGCCAGCAGGTCGAGGACAGGGGGGAACACTGAAGCTTTCTTT
TRBJ1-2 - TRBD1 TRBV3-1/TRBV3-2 CASSSRTGRIGYTF TGTGCCAGCAGCTCCCGGACAGGGCGGATTGGCTACACCTTC
TRBJ1-3 - TRBD1 TRBV7-2 CASSLVRDSSGNTIYF TGTGCCAGCAGCTTAGTCCGGGACAGCTCTGGAAACACCATATATTTT
TRBJ2-5 - - TRBV7-6 CASGLAGATETQYF TGTGCCAGCGGTCTGGCGGGGGCGACGGAGACCCAGTACTTC
TRBJ1-1 - - TRBV11-1 CASSLEVGPLATEAFF TGTGCCAGCAGCTTAGAGGTAGGCCCCTTAGCGACTGAAGCTTTCTTT
TRBJ1-2 once - TRBV19 CASSMEHWGLNNYGYTF TGTGCCAGTAGTATGGAGCACTGGGGCCTCAATAACTATGGCTACACCTTC
TRBJ2-7 - TRBD1 TRBV5-1 CASSLGQGLYEQYF TGCGCCAGCAGCTTGGGACAGGGCCTCTACGAGCAGTACTTC
TRBJ1-2 - - TRBV11-1 CASRDREADGYTF TGTGCCAGCAGGGACAGAGAAGCGGATGGCTACACCTTC
TRBJ1-1 - - TRBV24-1 CATSDPGKPEAFF TGTGCCACCAGTGATCCAGGGAAACCTGAAGCTTTCTTT
TRBJ2-5 - - TRBV19 CASRGGAETQYF TGTGCCAGTAGGGGGGGGGCAGAGACCCAGTACTTC
TRBJ1-4 few - TRBV11-2 CASSRQATNEKLFF TGTGCCAGCAGCCGACAGGCAACTAATGAAAAACTGTTTTTT
TRBJ1-1 - - TRBV19 CASTPAVPGTEAFF TGTGCCAGTACCCCGGCCGTACCGGGGACTGAAGCTTTCTTT
TRBJ2-7 - TRBD1 TRBV25-1 CASSSGQGLSYEQYF TGTGCCAGCAGTTCCGGACAGGGACTCTCCTACGAGCAGTACTTC
TRBJ2-2 - TRBD2 TRBV9 CASSVGASGVSTGELFF TGTGCCAGCAGCGTAGGGGCTAGCGGGGTTAGCACCGGGGAGCTGTTTTTT
TRBJ1-5 - TRBD1 TRBV2 CASSFGQGDQPQHF TGTGCCAGCAGTTTCGGACAGGGGGACCAGCCCCAGCATTTT
TRBJ2-7 - TRBD2 TRBV4-3 CASSQDSGGAYEQYF TGCGCCAGCAGCCAAGATAGCGGGGGGGCCTACGAGCAGTACTTC
TRBJ1-4 - TRBD1 TRBV19 CASSPRQGMDEKLFF TGTGCCAGTAGTCCTAGACAGGGAATGGATGAAAAACTGTTTTTT
TRBJ2-6 - TRBD2 TRBV24-1 CATSDPSGGSGANVLTF TGTGCCACCAGTGATCCTTCGGGGGGCTCTGGGGCCAACGTCCTGACTTTC
TRBJ1-2 - - TRBV3-1/TRBV3-2 CASSQAGGPGYTF TGTGCCAGCAGCCAAGCGGGGGGGCCGGGCTACACCTTC
TRBJ1-6 - TRBD1 TRBV30 CAWSVLDRDSPLHF TGTGCCTGGAGTGTACTCGACAGGGACTCACCCCTCCACTTT
TRBJ2-1 - - TRBV24-1 CATSDFSGRQFF TGTGCCACCAGTGATTTCAGTGGGAGGCAGTTCTTC